The rows below give T cell receptor beta chains drawn from one sample of a study of blood T cell repertoires in COVID-19. Sequencing used immunoSEQ multiplex PCR; TCRdb keeps in-frame clones, though not all of them. The repertoire consists of 50,000 to 65,000 clones, with roughly 89% occurring once and the leading ten covering roughly 5%. The sequenced sample consisted of peripheral blood. The source of these receptors is a man in his sixties with active COVID-19. Both conserved end residues are part of each CDR3. The D gene is left open where the match is weak. The size of a clone is reported for some rows only, either as once, few or many, or as a class for expanded clones.

clone size,V gene,J gene,D gene,CDR3 DNA,CDR3 protein
few,TRBV30,TRBJ1-6,NA,TGTGCCTGGAGTGAGCCCCGTTCACCCCTCCACTTT,CAWSEPRSPLHF
NA,TRBV4-3,TRBJ2-1,NA,TGCGCCAGCAGCCCCCGAAGGACTTATCAAAATGAGCAGTTCTTC,CASSPRRTYQNEQFF
NA,TRBV19,TRBJ2-2,TRBD2,TGTGCCAGTAGTATAACTCGACTAGCTTTCCCCGGCTACACCGGGGAGCTGTTTTTT,CASSITRLAFPGYTGELFF
NA,TRBV18,TRBJ2-5,TRBD1,TGTGCCAGCTCACCTAATCTGGACAGGGGCCAAGAGACCCAGTACTTC,CASSPNLDRGQETQYF
NA,TRBV7-6,TRBJ2-1,NA,TGTGCCAGCAGCTTAAGTCCAGGATTGTACAATGAGCAGTTCTTC,CASSLSPGLYNEQFF
NA,TRBV3-1/TRBV3-2,TRBJ2-7,TRBD2,TGTGCCAGCAGCCAGGGGGACTACGGGGCAAGGGAGCAGTACTTC,CASSQGDYGAREQYF
once,TRBV6-8,TRBJ2-1,TRBD2,TGTGCCAGCAGTTACTCTTGGCTAGCGGGAGGCGAGGATGAGCAGTTCTTC,CASSYSWLAGGEDEQFF
NA,TRBV5-5,TRBJ2-7,NA,TGTGCCAGCAGCCCTAGGGAGAGGGGGATCTACGAGCAGTACTTC,CASSPRERGIYEQYF
NA,TRBV19,TRBJ2-1,TRBD1,TGTGCCAGTAGTATAGCAGGGGGTATCCCCTACAATGAGCAGTTCTTC,CASSIAGGIPYNEQFF
NA,TRBV2,TRBJ2-2,NA,TGTGCCAGCTCAGGGGACACCGGGGAGCTGTTTTTT,CASSGDTGELFF
NA,TRBV14,TRBJ2-7,TRBD2,TGTGCCAGCAGCCAAATCGGGAGGCTCGACGAGCAGTACTTC,CASSQIGRLDEQYF
NA,TRBV25-1,TRBJ1-3,NA,TGTGCCAGCAGTGAGGCTTACTCTGGAAACACCATATATTTT,CASSEAYSGNTIYF
NA,TRBV12-5,TRBJ1-1,NA,TGTGCTAGTGGACTCGACTCCTACACTGAAGCTTTCTTT,CASGLDSYTEAFF
NA,TRBV2,TRBJ1-6,NA,TGTGCCAGCAGTGAAGGCAGGGTAAATTCACCCCTCCACTTT,CASSEGRVNSPLHF
NA,TRBV4-3,TRBJ1-6,NA,TGCGCCAGCAGCCAAGATGGGCTAAATTCACCCCTCCACTTT,CASSQDGLNSPLHF
NA,TRBV5-4,TRBJ1-2,NA,TGTGCCAGCAGGCCAGGGGAAGTACACTATGGCTACACCTTC,CASRPGEVHYGYTF
NA,TRBV27,TRBJ2-1,NA,TGTGCCAGCATGAGGTTCGGCGTCAGCTCCTACAATGAGCAGTTCTTC,CASMRFGVSSYNEQFF
once,TRBV2,TRBJ1-6,NA,TGTGCCAGCAGTGAGTTCCAGGGGAATAATTCACCCCTCCACTTT,CASSEFQGNNSPLHF
NA,TRBV3-1/TRBV3-2,TRBJ1-1,TRBD1,TGTGCCAGCAGCCAAGATGGGACAGGGGGCCGAACTGAAGCTTTCTTT,CASSQDGTGGRTEAFF
NA,TRBV21-1,TRBJ2-7,NA,TGTGCCAGCAGCGATAGGCCGGGGATAGCGGGAGACGAGCAGTACTTC,CASSDRPGIAGDEQYF
NA,TRBV19,TRBJ2-1,NA,TGTGCCAGTAAGTTTGAATCCGGAGACAATGAGCAGTTCTTC,CASKFESGDNEQFF
NA,TRBV12-5,TRBJ2-7,TRBD1,TGTGCTAGTGGTTTGACCGGGACAGGGGGCGACGAGCAGTACTTC,CASGLTGTGGDEQYF
NA,TRBV18,TRBJ1-5,NA,TGTGCCAGCTCACCGTCCCCCCTCAATCAGCCCCAGCATTTT,CASSPSPLNQPQHF
NA,TRBV7-2,TRBJ2-1,NA,TGTGCCAGCAGCTTAGCCCTAGGCCCCTCCTCCTACAATGAGCAGTTCTTC,CASSLALGPSSYNEQFF
NA,TRBV28,TRBJ1-1,NA,TGTGCCAGCAGTACAAACAGGTTCACTGAAGCTTTCTTT,CASSTNRFTEAFF
NA,TRBV5-1,TRBJ2-3,TRBD1,TGCGCCAGCAGCTCGTACAGGGGGCCGACCACAGATACGCAGTATTTT,CASSSYRGPTTDTQYF